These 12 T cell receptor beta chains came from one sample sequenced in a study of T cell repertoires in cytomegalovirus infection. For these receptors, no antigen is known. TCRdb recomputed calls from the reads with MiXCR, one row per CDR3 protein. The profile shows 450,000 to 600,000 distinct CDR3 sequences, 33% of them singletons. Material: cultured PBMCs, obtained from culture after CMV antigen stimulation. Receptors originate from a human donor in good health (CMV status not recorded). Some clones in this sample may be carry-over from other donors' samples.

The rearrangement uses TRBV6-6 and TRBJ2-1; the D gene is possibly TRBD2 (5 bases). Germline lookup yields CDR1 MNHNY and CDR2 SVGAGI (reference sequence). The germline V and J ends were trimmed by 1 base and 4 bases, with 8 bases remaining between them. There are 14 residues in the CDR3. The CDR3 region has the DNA TGTGCCAGCAGTTACTGGGCGGGTTACAATGAGCAGTTCTTC. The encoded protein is CASSYWAGYNEQFF.

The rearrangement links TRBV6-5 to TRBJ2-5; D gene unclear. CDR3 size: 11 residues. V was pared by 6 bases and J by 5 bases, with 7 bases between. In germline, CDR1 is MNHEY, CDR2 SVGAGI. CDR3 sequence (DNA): TGTGCCAGCAGCACCCCGGAGACCCAGTACTTC. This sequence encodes CASSTPETQYF.

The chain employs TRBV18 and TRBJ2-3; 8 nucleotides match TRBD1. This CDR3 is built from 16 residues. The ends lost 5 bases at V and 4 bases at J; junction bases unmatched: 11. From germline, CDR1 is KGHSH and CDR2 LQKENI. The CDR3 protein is CASSKTDREESDTQYF. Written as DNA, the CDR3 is TGTGCCAGCTCAAAGACGGACAGGGAGGAATCAGATACGCAGTATTTT.

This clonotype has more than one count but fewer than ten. The CDR3 sequence is CASSLQLAVYQETQYF. CDR3 nucleotide sequence: TGTGCCAGCAGCCTGCAACTAGCGGTGTACCAAGAGACCCAGTACTTC. The genes are TRBV7-6 and TRBJ2-5; 8 nucleotides match TRBD2. Germline V gene lookup returns CDR1 SGHVS and CDR2 FNYEAQ. The V segment lost 5 bases and the J segment 0 bases; nucleotides outside the gene matches: 8. This CDR3 region has 16 residues.

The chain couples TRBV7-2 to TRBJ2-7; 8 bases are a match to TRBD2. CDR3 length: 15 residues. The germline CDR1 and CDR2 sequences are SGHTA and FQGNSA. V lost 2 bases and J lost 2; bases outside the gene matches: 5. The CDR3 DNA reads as TGTGCCAGCAGCTTATTGAGCGGGAGAGCCTACGAGCAGTACTTC. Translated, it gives CASSLLSGRAYEQYF.

The CDR3 sequence is CASSDPTVGGANVLTF. The CDR3 DNA reads as TGTGCCAGCAGCGACCCCACGGTGGGGGGGGCCAACGTCCTGACTTTC. This sequence joins TRBV7-8 and TRBJ2-6, with unresolved D. Germline loops: CDR1 SGHVS, CDR2 FQNEAQ. This CDR3 has 16 amino acids. Trimming shortened V by 5 bases and J by 4 bases, and 15 bases separated the two germline ends.

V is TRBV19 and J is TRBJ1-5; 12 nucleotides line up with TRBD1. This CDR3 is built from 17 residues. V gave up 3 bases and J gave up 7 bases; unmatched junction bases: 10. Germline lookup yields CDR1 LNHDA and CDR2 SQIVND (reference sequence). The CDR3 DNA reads TGTGCCAGTAGTATGAGGGGACAGGGGGCAATTTTGCAGCCCCAGCATTTT. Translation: CASSMRGQGAILQPQHF. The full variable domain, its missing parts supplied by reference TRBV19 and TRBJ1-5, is DGGITQSPKYLFRKEGQNVTLSCEQNLNHDAMYWYRQDPGQGLRLIYYSQIVNDFQKGDIAEGYSVSREKKESFPLTVTSAQKNPTAFYLCASSMRGQGAILQPQHFGDGTRLSIL.

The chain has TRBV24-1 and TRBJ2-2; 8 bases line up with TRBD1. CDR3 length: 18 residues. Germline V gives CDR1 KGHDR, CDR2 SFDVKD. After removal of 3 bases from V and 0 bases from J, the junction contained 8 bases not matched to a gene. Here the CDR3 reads CATSDPGQGIANTGELFF. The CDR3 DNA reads TGTGCCACCAGTGATCCCGGACAGGGAATAGCGAACACCGGGGAGCTGTTTTTT.

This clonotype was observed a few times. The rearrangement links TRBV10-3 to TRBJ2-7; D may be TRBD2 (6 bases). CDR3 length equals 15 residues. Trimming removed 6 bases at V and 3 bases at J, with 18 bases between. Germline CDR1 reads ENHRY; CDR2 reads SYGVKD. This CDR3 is CAISDTIGSGYEQYF. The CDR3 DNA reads TGTGCCATCAGCGATACCATCGGGAGTGGCTACGAGCAGTACTTC.

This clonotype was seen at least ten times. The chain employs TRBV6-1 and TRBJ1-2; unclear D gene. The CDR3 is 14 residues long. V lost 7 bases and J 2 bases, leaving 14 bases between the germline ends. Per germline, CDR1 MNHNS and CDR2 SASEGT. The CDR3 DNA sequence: TGTGCCAGCATTATCCAAGGTGGAAACTATGGCTACACCTTC. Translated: CASIIQGGNYGYTF.

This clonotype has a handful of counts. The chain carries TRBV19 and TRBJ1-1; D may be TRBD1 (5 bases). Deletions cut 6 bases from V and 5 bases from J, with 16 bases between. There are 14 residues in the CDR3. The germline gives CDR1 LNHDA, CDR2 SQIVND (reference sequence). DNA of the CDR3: TGTGCCAGTAGGCCGGGGGTTATGAGGACTGAAGCTTTCTTT. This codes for CASRPGVMRTEAFF.

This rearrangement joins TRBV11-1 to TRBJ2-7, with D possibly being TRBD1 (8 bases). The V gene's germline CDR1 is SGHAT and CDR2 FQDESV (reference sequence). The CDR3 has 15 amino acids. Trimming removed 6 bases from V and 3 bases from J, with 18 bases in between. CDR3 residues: CASRSTGAGVYEQYF. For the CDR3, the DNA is TGTGCCAGCAGATCGACAGGGGCGGGAGTCTACGAGCAGTACTTC.